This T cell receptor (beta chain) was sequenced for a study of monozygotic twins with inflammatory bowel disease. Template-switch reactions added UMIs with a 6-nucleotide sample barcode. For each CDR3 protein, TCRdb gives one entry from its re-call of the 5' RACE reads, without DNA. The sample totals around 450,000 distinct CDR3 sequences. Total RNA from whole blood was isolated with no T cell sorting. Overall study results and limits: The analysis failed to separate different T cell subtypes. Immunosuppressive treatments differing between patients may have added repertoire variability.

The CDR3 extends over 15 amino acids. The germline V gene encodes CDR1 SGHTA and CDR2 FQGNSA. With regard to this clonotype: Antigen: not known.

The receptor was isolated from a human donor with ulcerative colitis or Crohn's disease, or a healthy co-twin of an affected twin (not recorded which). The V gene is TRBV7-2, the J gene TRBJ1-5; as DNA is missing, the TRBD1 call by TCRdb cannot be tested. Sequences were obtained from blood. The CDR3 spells CASTLGAGLNQPQHF.